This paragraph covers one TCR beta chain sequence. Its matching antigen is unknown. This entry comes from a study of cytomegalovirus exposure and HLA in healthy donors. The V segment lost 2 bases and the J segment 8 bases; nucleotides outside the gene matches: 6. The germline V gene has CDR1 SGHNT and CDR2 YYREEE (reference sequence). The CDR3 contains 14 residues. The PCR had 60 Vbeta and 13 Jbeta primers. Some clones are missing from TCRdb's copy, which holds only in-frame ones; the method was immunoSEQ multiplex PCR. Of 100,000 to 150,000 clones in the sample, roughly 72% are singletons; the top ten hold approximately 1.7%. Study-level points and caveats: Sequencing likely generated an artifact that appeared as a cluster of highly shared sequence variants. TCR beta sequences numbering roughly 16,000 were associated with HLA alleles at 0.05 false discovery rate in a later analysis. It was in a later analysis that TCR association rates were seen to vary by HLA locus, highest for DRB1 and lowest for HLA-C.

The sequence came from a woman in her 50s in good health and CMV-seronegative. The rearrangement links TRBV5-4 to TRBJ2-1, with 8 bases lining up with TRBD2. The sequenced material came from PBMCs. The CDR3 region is CASSLLAESDEQFF. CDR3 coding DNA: TGTGCCAGCAGCTTACTAGCGGAGAGCGATGAGCAGTTCTTC.